Described below is a single T cell receptor (beta chain) sequence and its context. What it recognizes is unknown. The junction shows a germline mismatch at one end, possibly a read error. Time point denoted: newly diagnosed GD, antithyroid drugs for less than 3 months. TCR sequences were obtained from RNA taken from PBMCs. Graves' disease diagnosis relied on American Thyroid Association guidelines. The data were obtained in a study of regulatory T cells in long-lasting Graves disease. Study context: Less than 3 months of antithyroid drugs had been taken by newly diagnosed Graves' patients. Study-level findings and limits: Newly diagnosed Graves' patients exceeded persistent ones in TCR diversity.

This CDR3 contains 15 residues. Germline lookup yields CDR1 SGHVS and CDR2 FNYEAQ. Arm-PCR of CDR3 regions and iRepertoire HTBI primers were used to build TCR beta libraries. In TCRdb, the multiplex PCR reads were re-called with MiXCR into one record per CDR3 protein. Of roughly 420,000 distinct CDR3 sequences listed, less than 20% are singletons. The specimen was peripheral blood mononuclear cells (PBMCs), collected at new diagnosis, from a patient treated with antithyroid drugs. The V and J genes are TRBV7-6 and TRBJ2-5, with TRBD2 matching over 13 bases. The J call may be mistaken, given a closer DNA end match to TRBJ2-1. This TCR derives from a female donor with Graves disease. The CDR3 region has the DNA TGTGCCAACAGCTTGGGGACTAGCGGGAACCATGAGCAGTTCTTC. Translating gives CANSLGTSGNHEQFF.